The 32 T cell receptor beta chains below all came from one sample that was sequenced in a study of regulatory T cells in long-lasting Graves disease. Sample time point: newly diagnosed GD, antithyroid drugs for less than 3 months. Generation of the TCR library employed RNA extracted from PBMCs. TCR beta libraries were built with iRepertoire HTBI primers and Arm-PCR of CDR3 regions. TCRdb called the multiplex PCR reads again in MiXCR, with one record for every CDR3 protein. The table has about 560,000 distinct CDR3 sequences, about 16% seen once. A further study also used this sample, focusing on T cells in Graves' hyperthyroidism and ophthalmopathy.

The input for sequencing was peripheral blood mononuclear cells (PBMCs), taken at new diagnosis, from a patient treated with antithyroid drugs. These receptors were collected from a young man with Graves disease.

The V gene is TRBV25-1, the J gene TRBJ2-7; D is ambiguous. The CDR3 length is 12 residues. Germline V gene lookup returns CDR1 MGHDK and CDR2 SYGVNS. V was pared by 2 bases and J by 4 bases, with 6 bases between. Here the CDR3 reads CASSERPYEQYF. CDR3 bases: TGTGCCAGCAGTGAACGCCCGTACGAGCAGTACTTC.

A few counts support this clonotype. The rearrangement links TRBV20-1 to TRBJ2-3, with D tentatively TRBD2 (5 bases). Trimming shortened V by 5 bases and J by 2 bases, and 20 bases separated the two germline ends. The CDR3 has 16 residues. Germline assignment: CDR1 DFQATT and CDR2 SNEGSKA (reference sequence). The CDR3, as DNA: TGCAGTGCTTCGGACTTAGGCCCCGACTTCACAGATACGCAGTATTTT. Its protein product is CSASDLGPDFTDTQYF.

The chain recombines TRBV30 with TRBJ2-7; TRBD1 or TRBD2 may be the D gene (5 bases each). The germline V gene encodes CDR1 GTSNPN and CDR2 SVGIG (reference sequence). The germline V and J ends were trimmed by 0 bases and 6 bases, with 9 bases remaining between them. The CDR3 spans 12 residues. In nucleotides, the CDR3 is TGTGCCTGGAGTGTACTTGGGGGCGAGCAGTACTTC. It yields the protein CAWSVLGGEQYF.

The rearrangement links TRBV5-4 to TRBJ2-2, with 9 bases aligning to TRBD2. CDR1 is SGHNT and CDR2 is YYREEE in the germline V gene (reference sequence). The J segment lost 5 bases and the V segment lost 4 bases, leaving 18 bases of the junction unmatched. This CDR3 is 19 amino acids long. CDR3 region: CASSRGGRPGLAETGELFF. As DNA, the CDR3 is TGTGCCAGCAGCCGTGGGGGACGACCGGGACTAGCAGAGACCGGGGAGCTGTTTTTT. Full variable domain (remainder filled in from reference TRBV5-4 and TRBJ2-2): ETGVTQSPTHLIKTRGQQVTLRCSSQSGHNTVSWYQQALGQGPQFIFQYYREEENGRGNFPPRFSGLQFPNYSSELNVNALELDDSALYLCASSRGGRPGLAETGELFFGEGSRLTVL.

This clonotype showed up just a few times. The rearrangement joins TRBV10-3 to TRBJ2-3; TRBD1 aligns across 9 bases. Germline assignment: CDR1 ENHRY and CDR2 SYGVKD. After removal of 8 bases from V and 0 bases from J, the junction contained 12 bases not matched to a gene. The CDR3 totals 17 residues. The DNA of the CDR3 is TGTGCCATCGCGGGACAGGGTTTTTCTCCCAGCACAGATACGCAGTATTTT. It translates to CAIAGQGFSPSTDTQYF.

The chain couples TRBV6-1 to TRBJ1-2; D call uncertain. The germline V gene has CDR1 MNHNS and CDR2 SASEGT. This CDR3 is 12 amino acids long. V gave up 3 bases and J gave up 4 bases, with 6 bases separating them. CDR3 loop: CASSDLLYGYTF. CDR3 sequence (DNA): TGTGCCAGCAGTGACCTGCTCTATGGCTACACCTTC.

About this clonotype: This may be a read error, as it is one base from a much larger clone. This chain uses TRBV20-1 with TRBJ2-5; 9 nucleotides agree with TRBD2. Trimming removed 0 bases from V and 5 bases from J; junction bases left unmatched: 13. The germline gives CDR1 DFQATT, CDR2 SNEGSKA (reference sequence). The CDR3 contains 17 residues. The CDR3 bases are TGCAGTGCTAGAGATAGGAGGCGGGAGGGGACTCGCGAGACCCAGTACTTC. This gives the protein CSARDRRREGTRETQYF.

This clonotype was counted at least ten times. The CDR3 here is CASSLSDTQYF. The CDR3 DNA follows: TGTGCCAGCAGCTTAAGTGATACGCAGTATTTT. The chain is built from TRBV11-2 and TRBJ2-3, with D unresolved. CDR1 SGHAT and CDR2 FQNNGV come from the germline V gene. The V and J ends lost 2 bases and 6 bases respectively, with 3 bases between them. The CDR3 extends over 11 amino acids.

This clonotype has a count of ten or more. The V gene is TRBV28, the J gene TRBJ1-1; D is unresolved. Germline V gives CDR1 MDHEN, CDR2 SYDVKM. V lost 5 bases to trimming and J lost 8 bases, with 18 bases between them. The CDR3 is 14 residues long. The chain's CDR3 is CASSESGGRAEAFF. CDR3 DNA sequence: TGTGCCAGCAGTGAATCGGGAGGGAGGGCCGAAGCTTTCTTT.

CDR3 in DNA: TGTGCCAGCACCCAAGGGGGTTTAGAGACCCAGTACTTC. Its protein product is CASTQGGLETQYF. This chain links TRBV28 with TRBJ2-1; possibly TRBD1 for D (6 bases). The J call may be mistaken, given a closer DNA end match to TRBJ2-5. Germline loops: CDR1 MDHEN, CDR2 SYDVKM. CDR3 length equals 13 residues.

This rearrangement joins TRBV6-2 or TRBV6-3 to TRBJ2-4; TRBD2 matches at 8 bases. The CDR3 sequence is 15 residues long. V lost 9 bases to trimming and J lost 0 bases; unmatched junction nucleotides: 7. Germline CDR1 is MNHEY and CDR2 is SVGEGT. The CDR3 protein is CARTTSVQAKNIQYF. The DNA of the CDR3 is TGTGCCAGGACGACTAGCGTTCAAGCCAAAAACATTCAGTACTTC.

This clonotype was observed many times. The chain couples TRBV7-2 to TRBJ2-3; D is ambiguous. This CDR3 has 14 residues. Germline CDR1 and CDR2: SGHTA and FQGNSA. Trimming removed 3 bases at V and 1 base at J, with 8 bases between. The CDR3 nucleotides are TGTGCCAGCAGCTTTGCCGGGCGCACAGATACGCAGTATTTT. Protein product: CASSFAGRTDTQYF. The full variable domain, with the rest looked up from reference TRBV7-2 and TRBJ2-3, is GAGVSQSPSNKVTEKGKDVELRCDPISGHTALYWYRQSLGQGLEFLIYFQGNSAPDKSGLPSDRFSAERTGGSVSTLTIQRTQQEDSAVYLCASSFAGRTDTQYFGPGTRLTVL.

The chain employs TRBV12-3 or TRBV12-4 and TRBJ2-7; 8 bases are shared with TRBD2. The CDR3 sequence is 14 residues long. V trimming: 5 bases; J trimming: 2 bases; junction bases outside the gene matches: 5. CDR3 DNA: TGTGCCAGCAGTATCAGCGGGAGCGCCTACGAGCAGTACTTC. Translation gives CASSISGSAYEQYF.

Many counts were recorded for this clonotype. The V gene is TRBV28, the J gene TRBJ2-7; D perhaps matches TRBD2 (6 bases). The CDR3 runs 15 residues. The V gene lost 3 bases and the J gene lost 3 bases, with 15 bases spanning the gap. Germline-derived CDR1 and CDR2 are MDHEN and SYDVKM. This CDR3 reads CASSFARDGSYEQYF. CDR3 DNA sequence: TGTGCCAGCAGTTTTGCCCGGGACGGGAGCTACGAGCAGTACTTC. The whole variable domain, remainder taken from reference TRBV28 and TRBJ2-7, is DVKVTQSSRYLVKRTGEKVFLECVQDMDHENMFWYRQDPGLGLRLIYFSYDVKMKEKGDIPEGYSVSREKKERFSLILESASTNQTSMYLCASSFARDGSYEQYFGPGTRLTVT.

This clonotype was detected a few times. The chain employs TRBV30 and TRBJ1-2; D not resolved. Trimming removed 2 bases at V and 7 bases at J, with 8 bases between. Germline lookup yields CDR1 GTSNPN and CDR2 SVGIG (reference sequence). The CDR3 totals 11 residues. The CDR3 bases are TGTGCCTGGAGTAGGGTCGGTGGCTACACCTTC. It encodes CAWSRVGGYTF.

Of note for this clonotype: This may come from a read error, since a much larger clone is one base off. The chain couples TRBV3-1 to TRBJ2-1; 11 positions match TRBD2. Trimming cost V 3 bases and J 5 bases; bases outside gene matches: 6. The CDR3 totals 16 residues. Per the germline V gene, CDR1 is LGHDT and CDR2 is YNNKEL (reference sequence). CDR3 DNA sequence: TGTGCCAGCAGCCAGGCACTAGCGGGAGCTCACAATGAGCAGTTCTTC. Translation: CASSQALAGAHNEQFF.

The J gene is TRBJ2-7, the V gene TRBV6-1; 12 nucleotides align to TRBD2. V dropped 6 bases and J dropped 3; count of bases not matched to a gene: 6. This CDR3 comprises 15 residues. CDR1 is MNHNS and CDR2 is SASEGT in the germline V gene. CDR3 DNA sequence: TGTGCCAGCAGCGGTGGGACTAGCGGGCTCTACGAGCAGTACTTC. Amino acids: CASSGGTSGLYEQYF.

Only a few counts were recorded for this clonotype. The chain couples TRBV3-1 to TRBJ2-1; 14 bases align to TRBD2. V was clipped by 4 bases and J by 8 bases; unmatched bases: 10. Germline CDR1 reads LGHDT; CDR2 reads YNNKEL (reference sequence). CDR3 length equals 17 residues. The CDR3 spells CASSPSGTSGRGYEQFF. The CDR3 bases are TGTGCCAGCAGCCCTTCCGGGACTAGCGGGAGAGGTTATGAGCAGTTCTTC.

This clonotype was counted ten times or more. The gene calls are TRBV2 and TRBJ1-5, with a tentative D call TRBD1 (6 bases). CDR1 and CDR2 from the germline V gene are SNHLY and FYNNEI. This CDR3 comprises 14 residues. The germline V and J ends were trimmed by 3 bases and 4 bases, with 10 bases remaining between them. CDR3 coding DNA: TGTGCCAGCAGTGATACAGGGAGGAATCAGCCCCAGCATTTT. Amino acid sequence: CASSDTGRNQPQHF.

This clonotype was seen only a few times. The genes are TRBV28 and TRBJ2-2; no definite D call. The V gene lost 3 bases and the J gene lost 1 base, with 9 bases spanning the gap. CDR3 length: 15 residues. Germline-derived CDR1 and CDR2 are MDHEN and SYDVKM. In nucleotides, the CDR3 is TGTGCCAGCAGTTTCCCTCTACGGAACACCGGGGAGCTGTTTTTT. Translation: CASSFPLRNTGELFF.

The chain is built from TRBV5-1 and TRBJ2-7; no reliable D call. Germline V gene lookup returns CDR1 SGHRS and CDR2 YFSETQ. The CDR3 runs 16 residues. The germline V and J ends were trimmed by 0 bases and 1 base, with 14 bases remaining between them. CDR3 residues: CASSLDGVPNSYEQYF. In DNA form, the CDR3 reads TGCGCCAGCAGCTTGGATGGGGTTCCTAATTCCTACGAGCAGTACTTC.

The V call is TRBV19, the J call TRBJ1-3, with TRBD1 matching 9 bases. Trimming removed 8 bases from V and 0 bases from J; junction bases left unmatched: 5. Per the germline V gene, CDR1 is LNHDA and CDR2 is SQIVND (reference sequence). The CDR3 spans 15 residues. DNA for the CDR3: TGTGCCAGTGGGACAGGGTACAGCTCTGGAAACACCATATATTTT. It translates to CASGTGYSSGNTIYF.

With respect to this clonotype: This likely comes from a read error, as the CDR3 has no conserved phenylalanine or tryptophan at its end. The genes are TRBV20-1 and TRBJ2-2; 8 bases are shared with TRBD2. This CDR3 region has 15 residues. The V and J ends lost 3 bases and 7 bases, in that order; junction bases with no gene match: 10. From germline, CDR1 is DFQATT and CDR2 SNEGSKA (reference sequence). This CDR3 is CSASSGTNIGGELFC. DNA of the CDR3: TGCAGTGCTAGTAGCGGGACTAATATCGGCGGGGAGCTGTTTTGT.

This sequence joins TRBV20-1 and TRBJ1-3; the D gene is possibly TRBD1 (6 bases). The CDR3 is 14 amino acids. V dropped 4 bases and J dropped 0 bases, with 10 bases sitting between them. Germline assignment: CDR1 DFQATT and CDR2 SNEGSKA (reference sequence). CDR3 in amino acids: CSATDRSSGNTIYF. CDR3 in DNA: TGCAGTGCTACCGACAGGAGCTCTGGAAACACCATATATTTT.

The CDR3 protein is CASSQAVGSLEWDPNKYEQYF. The DNA for the CDR3 is TGCGCCAGCAGCCAAGCGGTGGGCTCTTTGGAATGGGATCCCAATAAATACGAGCAGTACTTC. V and J are TRBV4-1 and TRBJ2-7, with D hard to call. Germline V lookup: CDR1 MGHRA, CDR2 YSYEKL. The CDR3 contains 21 residues. The V and J ends lost 1 base and 4 bases respectively, with 32 bases between them.

The sample holds a few counts of this clonotype. The J gene is TRBJ2-3, the V gene TRBV6-2 or TRBV6-3; 8 bases line up with TRBD2. V trimming: 0 bases; J trimming: 0 bases; junction bases outside the gene matches: 5. This CDR3 has 17 amino acids. Germline CDR1 reads MNHEY; CDR2 reads SVGEGT. The CDR3 loop is CASSYSGASGSTDTQYF. The CDR3 coding sequence is TGTGCCAGCAGTTACTCCGGGGCTAGCGGGAGCACAGATACGCAGTATTTT.

This chain links TRBV6-2 or TRBV6-3 with TRBJ2-2; 8 bases map to TRBD2. Trimming took 4 bases from V and 3 from J; bases not matched to a gene: 4. Per the germline V gene, CDR1 is MNHEY and CDR2 is SVGEGT. The CDR3 totals 15 residues. Here the CDR3 reads CASSLAGFDTGELFF. The DNA for the CDR3 is TGTGCCAGCAGTTTAGCGGGATTTGACACCGGGGAGCTGTTTTTT.

This clonotype was seen more than once but under ten times. The CDR3 loop reads CASSPRGHPVDQPQHF. The CDR3 coding sequence is TGTGCCAGCAGCCCTAGGGGACATCCGGTGGATCAGCCCCAGCATTTT. V is TRBV6-1 and J is TRBJ1-5, with a tentative D call TRBD1 (6 bases). This CDR3 spans 16 amino acids. Trimming removed 6 bases at V and 5 bases at J, with 20 bases between. Germline assignment: CDR1 MNHNS and CDR2 SASEGT.

The gene calls are TRBV2 and TRBJ1-2, with D possibly TRBD1 on 6 matching bases. Germline lookup yields CDR1 SNHLY and CDR2 FYNNEI. The CDR3 sequence is 14 residues long. Trimming removed 8 bases from V and 7 bases from J, with 20 bases in between. Written as DNA, the CDR3 is TGTGCCAGCGGCCGTCCGGACAGTCTGCCTGGCTACACCTTC. It translates to CASGRPDSLPGYTF. Based on the CDR3 plus reference TRBV2 and TRBJ1-2, the full variable domain is EPEVTQTPSHQVTQMGQEVILRCVPISNHLYFYWYRQILGQKVEFLVSFYNNEISEKSEIFDDQFSVERPDGSNFTLKIRSTKLEDSAMYFCASGRPDSLPGYTFGSGTRLTVV.

This clonotype was observed at least ten times. The J gene is TRBJ2-6, the V gene TRBV28, with D tentatively TRBD1 (6 bases). CDR1 and CDR2 from the germline V gene are MDHEN and SYDVKM. V was clipped by 5 bases and J by 6 bases, with 17 bases between them. The CDR3 spans 16 residues. CDR3 sequence reads: CASSTSGAPSANVLTF. DNA for the CDR3: TGTGCCAGCAGTACCTCAGGGGCCCCGTCGGCCAACGTCCTGACTTTC.

The chain links TRBV29-1 to TRBJ2-1, with D perhaps TRBD1 or TRBD2 (6 bases each). The V gene's germline CDR1 is SQVTM and CDR2 ANQGSEA. V dropped 2 bases and J dropped 2 bases, with 10 bases sitting between them. The CDR3 is 14 residues long. CDR3 nucleotide sequence: TGCAGCGTTGAATGGGGGGCAACCTACAATGAGCAGTTCTTC. This gives the protein CSVEWGATYNEQFF.

J is TRBJ1-3 and V is TRBV4-1; D unresolved. V was pared by 4 bases and J by 0 bases, with 13 bases between. The CDR3 runs 16 residues. Germline assignment: CDR1 MGHRA and CDR2 YSYEKL. Written as DNA, the CDR3 is TGCGCCAGCAGCCCAGGTAGTGCTAGCTCTGGAAACACCATATATTTT. Amino acids: CASSPGSASSGNTIYF.